This T cell receptor beta chain was profiled in a study of type 1 and type 2 diabetes patients. The PCR template was genomic DNA. Amplification of the beta chain CDR3 used 30 forward and 13 reverse multiplex primers. TCRdb re-analysed the multiplex PCR reads in MiXCR, keeping a single row per CDR3 protein. This table holds 250,000 to 300,000 distinct CDR3 sequences, approximately 45% found once. Germline-derived CDR1 and CDR2 are MGHDK and SYGVNS. The CDR3 consists of 15 residues. V gave up 1 base and J gave up 4 bases, with 10 bases separating them. The receptor was isolated from a man between 18 and 29 years old with type 2 diabetes. This chain uses TRBV25-1 with TRBJ2-2; D perhaps matches TRBD1 (5 bases). Sequencing input: peripheral blood mononuclear cells (PBMCs). The CDR3: CASSESGLGTGELFF. For the CDR3, the DNA is TGTGCCAGCAGTGAATCAGGGTTGGGCACCGGGGAGCTGTTTTTT.